Shown below are 9 T cell receptor beta chains from a single sample sequenced in a study of PD-1 blockade in classical Hodgkin lymphoma. Some clones are missing from TCRdb's copy, which holds only in-frame ones; the method was immunoSEQ multiplex PCR. Of around 30,000 clones in the sample, approximately 90% are singletons; the top ten hold roughly 0.43%. Time point of the sample: cycle 4 day 1 (C4D1), after more than 5 weeks of nivolumab. All patients relapsed after autologous stem cell transplantation, and brentuximab vedotin exposure varied. Negative selection with magnetic separation was used to purify CD4+ T cells from thawed PBMCs. The sequenced sample was CD4+ T cells from blood, obtained before the fourth cycle of nivolumab. The origin of the receptors is a human donor with classical Hodgkin lymphoma.

The V gene is TRBV18, the J gene TRBJ2-1; 11 bases match TRBD2. The CDR3 contains 18 residues. V shed 2 bases and J 7 bases; nucleotides not matched to a gene: 13. Germline lookup yields CDR1 KGHSH and CDR2 LQKENI. DNA of the CDR3: TGTGCCAGCTCACCAAGGGTAATTAGCGGGGGGGCTTCGAATGAGCAGTTCTTC. Residues: CASSPRVISGGASNEQFF. Looking up the rest from reference TRBV18 and TRBJ2-1 gives the full variable domain: NAGVMQNPRHLVRRRGQEARLRCSPMKGHSHVYWYRQLPEEGLKFMVYLQKENIIDESGMPKERFSAEFPKEGPSILRIQQVVRGDSAAYFCASSPRVISGGASNEQFFGPGTRLTVL.

The CDR3 nucleotides read TGTGCCAGCAGCTTAACTCGGGACAATGAGCAGTTCTTC. Translating it yields CASSLTRDNEQFF. The rearrangement joins TRBV7-3 to TRBJ2-1; D gene ambiguous. V was clipped by 0 bases and J by 5 bases, with 5 bases between them. Germline V gene lookup returns CDR1 SGHTA and CDR2 FQGTGA. This CDR3 region has 13 residues.

The CDR3 region has the DNA TGCGCCAGCAGCTCCCTAGACGGGAACACTGAAGCTTTCTTT. It codes for CASSSLDGNTEAFF. The genes are TRBV5-1 and TRBJ1-1; D ambiguous. With 3 bases removed from V and 1 base from J, the gap between germline ends came to 10 bases. CDR1 is SGHRS, CDR2 YFSETQ, per germline. This CDR3 has 14 residues. Looking up the rest from reference TRBV5-1 and TRBJ1-1 gives the full variable domain: KAGVTQTPRYLIKTRGQQVTLSCSPISGHRSVSWYQQTPGQGLQFLFEYFSETQRNKGNFPGRFSGRQFSNSRSEMNVSTLELGDSALYLCASSSLDGNTEAFFGQGTRLTVV.

V usage is TRBV10-1 and J usage is TRBJ2-1; 9 nucleotides agree with TRBD1. CDR1 is WNHNN and CDR2 is SYGVQD in the germline V gene (reference sequence). V shed 3 bases and J 2 bases; nucleotides not matched to a gene: 5. The length of the CDR3 is 16 residues. The CDR3 reads CASSDEGTGTYNEQFF. In nucleotides, the CDR3 is TGCGCCAGCAGTGATGAAGGGACAGGGACCTACAATGAGCAGTTCTTC.

CDR3 protein: CASSEVGSSYEQYF. CDR3 coding DNA: TGTGCCAGCAGTGAAGTGGGAAGCTCCTACGAGCAGTACTTC. The genes are TRBV2 and TRBJ2-7; D is uncertain. CDR3 size: 14 residues. Germline assignment: CDR1 SNHLY and CDR2 FYNNEI. The V gene lost 1 base and the J gene lost 0 bases, with 7 bases spanning the gap.

This chain connects TRBV27 to TRBJ2-5; perhaps TRBD1 as D (6 bases). The V end was cut by 0 bases, the J end by 1 base, with 18 bases between. Germline CDR1 MNHEY, CDR2 SMNVEV (reference sequence). There are 18 residues in the CDR3. The CDR3 DNA follows: TGTGCCAGCAGTTTATCGCCGGACAGAATAAAAATCCAAGAGACCCAGTACTTC. It codes for CASSLSPDRIKIQETQYF.

This clone was seen once. The V and J genes are TRBV29-1 and TRBJ1-2; D unresolved. There are 13 residues in the CDR3. Germline loops: CDR1 SQVTM, CDR2 ANQGSEA. Trimming shortened V by 1 base and J by 8 bases, and 14 bases separated the two germline ends. CDR3 loop: CSVEGSRGGGYTF. CDR3 coding DNA: TGCAGCGTTGAAGGATCACGCGGCGGCGGCTACACCTTC.

The J gene is TRBJ2-7, the V gene TRBV7-8; a weak D match, TRBD1 (5 bases). Per the germline V gene, CDR1 is SGHVS and CDR2 is FQNEAQ. This CDR3 region has 13 residues. V shed 2 bases and J shed 5 bases, with 10 bases lying between them. CDR3 loop: CASSLPGLNEQYF. The CDR3 DNA is TGTGCCAGCAGCTTACCAGGGTTGAACGAGCAGTACTTC.

The chain uses TRBV7-6 and TRBJ2-5, with D possibly matching TRBD1 (6 bases). The CDR3 consists of 13 residues. V was cut by 6 bases and J by 7 bases, with 15 bases left in between. CDR1 and CDR2 (germline): SGHVS, FNYEAQ. The CDR3 region is CASRQQGYGTQYF. As DNA, the CDR3 is TGTGCCAGCAGACAACAGGGATATGGGACCCAGTACTTC.